Listed below are T cell receptor beta chains from one sample, sequenced in a study of cytomegalovirus exposure and HLA in healthy donors. Produced via immunoSEQ multiplex PCR; TCRdb's table is partial and in-frame only. The table includes about 140,000 clones, more than 75% detected once. The sequenced sample was PBMCs. These receptors were obtained from a man aged 18-30 years in good health and CMV-seronegative. The conserved cysteine and the conserved F or W are not part of the CDR3 here. Each record gives: D gene, clone size, V gene, CDR3 protein. The D gene is left open where the match is weak. Not all rows give a size; the values are once, few, many and, for expanded clones, a class.

>TRBD2|once|TRBV5-4
ASSLRLAGGRFLETQY
>TRBD2|-|TRBV7-2
ASSFQGLAQYEQY
>-|-|TRBV30
AWSVLLIFTGYT
>-|-|TRBV5-1
ASSLPSPIDVLT
>TRBD1|-|TRBV11-2
ASSPDRDSYEQY
>TRBD1|-|TRBV19
ASSLDRTSNQPQH
>-|once|TRBV5-1
ASSPPQETQY
>-|-|TRBV5-1
ASSSVGDFGTEAF
>TRBD1|-|TRBV19
ASRRGQGRYQETQY
>-|-|TRBV10-1
ASTWRGRLQETQY
>TRBD1|-|TRBV7-9
ASSFRGRNQPQH
>TRBD1|-|TRBV28
ASSLLGLGGQKNTEAF
>TRBD1|-|TRBV2
ASSRGQGGTEAF
>TRBD2|-|TRBV5-1
ASSSVPRGGPGEETQY
>TRBD2|-|TRBV6-5
ASSLLAGAQYEQY
>TRBD2|-|TRBV4-1
ASSQDHPGTSGSNEQF
>TRBD2|-|TRBV5-1
ASSLNDRGGLAGVGSTDTQY
>-|-|TRBV10-1
ASSETSNQPQH
>-|once|TRBV7-6
ASSLSAGNTEAF
>-|-|TRBV7-9
ASSLAQGTYEQY
>-|-|TRBV7-9
ASSDRRGSSYNEQF
>TRBD1|few|TRBV5-1
ASSIGQGNTEAF
>TRBD1|-|TRBV7-9
ASSLTRDRVSSTEAF
>-|-|TRBV2
ASRENFYEQY
>TRBD2|-|TRBV11-3
ASSLVLAERSGANVLT
>-|-|TRBV12-1
ASSSYGAGGRVTEAF
>TRBD1|-|TRBV18
ASSQAPGGDTEAF
>TRBD2|-|TRBV6-1
ASSDRGLAGGYEQY
>TRBD1|-|TRBV11-2
ASSLRDRAFPGGNYEQY
>TRBD1|-|TRBV9
ASSRQGNTIY
>-|-|TRBV18
ASSPYSGANVLT
>TRBD2|-|TRBV7-9
VVQGSNSGSHNEQF
>-|-|TRBV28
ASRTGNTEAF
>TRBD2|-|TRBV7-3
ASSPLAGGTDTQY
>TRBD1|-|TRBV7-6
ASSLEGQGVGTEAF
>-|-|TRBV19
ASSIDLTYEQY
>-|-|TRBV9
ASSAPDSHYGYT
>-|-|TRBV6-5
ASSYSGRVYGYT
>TRBD2|few|TRBV27
ASVTAGGGRYEQY
>TRBD1|once|TRBV10-2
ASSRGTGGNTIY
>-|-|TRBV7-9
ASSLDPGANYGYT
>-|few|TRBV4-1
ASSPRDSSTNEKLF
>TRBD1|-|TRBV29-1
SVEGTGVLGYT
>TRBD2|-|TRBV7-3
ASSLASGRVSEQF
>-|-|TRBV5-1
ASQEQGWMTDTQY
>TRBD2|-|TRBV19
ASIQQNSGIGELF
>-|-|TRBV13
ASSSTQPQH
>-|-|TRBV7-9
ASSLGTANTEAF
>TRBD1|-|TRBV18
ASSPQGARAEAF
>-|-|TRBV11-2
ASSLDPGGGAHGYT
>-|-|TRBV19
ASSLRGFYNEQF
>-|-|TRBV18
ASSPSSYNEQF
>-|-|TRBV27
ASSLGQGFDGYT
>TRBD2|-|TRBV6-5
ASSYSGTSGAHEQY